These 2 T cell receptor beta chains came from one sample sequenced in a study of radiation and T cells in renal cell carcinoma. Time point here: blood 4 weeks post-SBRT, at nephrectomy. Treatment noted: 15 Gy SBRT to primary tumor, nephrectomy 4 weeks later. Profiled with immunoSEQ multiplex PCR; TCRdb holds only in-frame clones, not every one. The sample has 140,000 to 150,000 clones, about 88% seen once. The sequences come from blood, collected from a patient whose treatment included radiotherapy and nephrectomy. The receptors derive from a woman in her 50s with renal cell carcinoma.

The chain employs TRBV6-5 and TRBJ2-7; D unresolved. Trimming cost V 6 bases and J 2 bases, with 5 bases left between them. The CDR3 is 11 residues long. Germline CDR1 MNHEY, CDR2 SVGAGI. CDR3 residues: CASSVTYEQYF. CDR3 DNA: TGTGCCAGCAGCGTTACCTACGAGCAGTACTTC.

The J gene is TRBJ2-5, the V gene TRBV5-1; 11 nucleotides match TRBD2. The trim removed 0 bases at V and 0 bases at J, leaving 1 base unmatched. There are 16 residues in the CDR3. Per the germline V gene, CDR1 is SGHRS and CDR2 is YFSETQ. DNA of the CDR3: TGCGCCAGCAGCTTGGTGACTAGCGGGGACCAAGAGACCCAGTACTTC. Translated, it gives CASSLVTSGDQETQYF.